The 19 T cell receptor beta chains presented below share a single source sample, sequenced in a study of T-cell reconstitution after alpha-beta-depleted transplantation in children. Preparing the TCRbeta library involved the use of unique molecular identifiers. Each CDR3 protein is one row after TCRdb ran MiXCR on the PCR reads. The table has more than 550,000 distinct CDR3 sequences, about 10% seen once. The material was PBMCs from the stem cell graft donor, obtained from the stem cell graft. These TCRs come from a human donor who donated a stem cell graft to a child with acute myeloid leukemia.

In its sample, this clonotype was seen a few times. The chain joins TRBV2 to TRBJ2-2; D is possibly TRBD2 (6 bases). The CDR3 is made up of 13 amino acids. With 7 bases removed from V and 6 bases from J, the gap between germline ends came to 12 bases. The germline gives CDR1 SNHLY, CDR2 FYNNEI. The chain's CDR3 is CASTAGFSGELFF. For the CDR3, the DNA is TGTGCCAGCACCGCGGGGTTTTCCGGGGAGCTGTTTTTT.

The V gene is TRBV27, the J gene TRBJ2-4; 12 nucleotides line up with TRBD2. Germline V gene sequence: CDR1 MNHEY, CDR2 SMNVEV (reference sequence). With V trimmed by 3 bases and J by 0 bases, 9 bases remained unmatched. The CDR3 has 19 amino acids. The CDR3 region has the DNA TGTGCCAGCAGTTTGTACGCGACTAGCGGGAGAGGAGCCAAAAACATTCAGTACTTC. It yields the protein CASSLYATSGRGAKNIQYF.

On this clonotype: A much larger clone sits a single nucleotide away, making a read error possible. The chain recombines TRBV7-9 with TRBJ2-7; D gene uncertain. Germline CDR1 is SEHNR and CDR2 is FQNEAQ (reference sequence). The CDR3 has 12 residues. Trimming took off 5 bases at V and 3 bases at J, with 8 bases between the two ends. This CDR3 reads CASSHQDYEQYF. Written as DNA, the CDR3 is TGTGCCAGCAGCCATCAGGACTACGAGCAGTACTTC.

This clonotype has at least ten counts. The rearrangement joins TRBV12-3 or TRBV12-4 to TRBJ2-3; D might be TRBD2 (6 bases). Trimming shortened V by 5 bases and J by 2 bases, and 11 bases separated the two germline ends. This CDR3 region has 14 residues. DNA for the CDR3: TGTGCCAGCAGTGGACTACCTCTCACAGATACGCAGTATTTT. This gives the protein CASSGLPLTDTQYF.

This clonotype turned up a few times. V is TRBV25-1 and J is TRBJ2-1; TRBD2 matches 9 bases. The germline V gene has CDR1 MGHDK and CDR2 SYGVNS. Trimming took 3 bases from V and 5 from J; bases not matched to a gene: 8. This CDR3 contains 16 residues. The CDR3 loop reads CASSDSVIAGDNEQFF. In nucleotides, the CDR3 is TGTGCCAGCAGTGACTCCGTTATAGCGGGAGACAATGAGCAGTTCTTC.

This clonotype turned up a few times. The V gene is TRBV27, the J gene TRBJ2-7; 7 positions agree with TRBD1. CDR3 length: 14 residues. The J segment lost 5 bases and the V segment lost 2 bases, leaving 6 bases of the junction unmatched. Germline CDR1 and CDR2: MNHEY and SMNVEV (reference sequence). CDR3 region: CASSLRGTENEQYF. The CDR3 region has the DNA TGTGCCAGCAGTTTAAGGGGGACAGAGAACGAGCAGTACTTC.

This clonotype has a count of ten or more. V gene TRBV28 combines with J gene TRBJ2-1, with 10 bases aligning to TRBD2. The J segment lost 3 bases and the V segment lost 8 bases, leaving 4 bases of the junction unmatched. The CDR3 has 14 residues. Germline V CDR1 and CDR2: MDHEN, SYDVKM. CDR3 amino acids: CASDTSGNYNEQFF. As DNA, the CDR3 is TGTGCCAGCGACACTAGCGGGAACTACAATGAGCAGTTCTTC.

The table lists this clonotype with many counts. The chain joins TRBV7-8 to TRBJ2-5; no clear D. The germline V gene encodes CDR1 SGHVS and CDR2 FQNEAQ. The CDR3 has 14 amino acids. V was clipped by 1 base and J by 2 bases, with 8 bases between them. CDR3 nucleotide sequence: TGTGCCAGCAGCTTAGGACGGCTGCAAGAGACCCAGTACTTC. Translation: CASSLGRLQETQYF.

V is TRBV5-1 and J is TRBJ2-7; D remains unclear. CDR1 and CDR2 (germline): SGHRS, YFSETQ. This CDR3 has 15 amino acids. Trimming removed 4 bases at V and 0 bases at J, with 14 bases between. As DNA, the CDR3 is TGCGCCAGCAGCCCGCCAGGTAAAAGCTCCTACGAGCAGTACTTC. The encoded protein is CASSPPGKSSYEQYF.

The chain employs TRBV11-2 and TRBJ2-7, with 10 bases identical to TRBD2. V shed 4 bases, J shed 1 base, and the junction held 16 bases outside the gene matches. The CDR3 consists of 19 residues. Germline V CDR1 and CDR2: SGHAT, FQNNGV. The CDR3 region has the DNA TGTGCCAGCAGCTCCCGCTTGAGACTAGCGGGTTCTGTTTCCTACGAGCAGTACTTC. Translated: CASSSRLRLAGSVSYEQYF. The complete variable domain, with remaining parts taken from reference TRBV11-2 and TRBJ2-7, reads EAGVAQSPRYKIIEKRQSVAFWCNPISGHATLYWYQQILGQGPKLLIQFQNNGVVDDSQLPKDRFSAERLKGVDSTLKIQPAKLEDSAVYLCASSSRLRLAGSVSYEQYFGPGTRLTVT.

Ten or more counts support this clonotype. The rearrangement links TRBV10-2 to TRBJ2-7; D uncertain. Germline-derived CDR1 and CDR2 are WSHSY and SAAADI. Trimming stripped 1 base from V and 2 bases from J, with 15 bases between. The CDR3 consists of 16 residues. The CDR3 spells CASSELGGKGTYEQYF. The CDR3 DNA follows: TGCGCCAGCAGTGAGTTGGGCGGAAAAGGCACCTACGAGCAGTACTTC.

The CDR3 nucleotides are TGCAGCGTTGATTTTACAGGACAGAACACCGGGGAGCTGTTTTTT. Protein: CSVDFTGQNTGELFF. This chain uses TRBV29-1 with TRBJ2-2; possibly TRBD1 for D (5 bases). With 3 bases removed from V and 1 base from J, the gap between germline ends came to 12 bases. This CDR3 is built from 15 residues. Germline V lookup: CDR1 SQVTM, CDR2 ANQGSEA.

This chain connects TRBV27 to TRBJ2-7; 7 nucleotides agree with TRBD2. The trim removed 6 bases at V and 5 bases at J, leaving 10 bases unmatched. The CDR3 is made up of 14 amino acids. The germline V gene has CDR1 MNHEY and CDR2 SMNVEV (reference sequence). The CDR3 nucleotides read TGTGCCAGCAGGCTGGGACTACGCTGCGACGAGCAGTACTTC. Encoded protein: CASRLGLRCDEQYF.

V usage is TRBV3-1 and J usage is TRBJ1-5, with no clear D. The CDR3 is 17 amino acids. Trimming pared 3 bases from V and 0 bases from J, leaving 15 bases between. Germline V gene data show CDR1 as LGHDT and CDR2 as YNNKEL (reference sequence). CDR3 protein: CASSHSHISDSNQPQHF. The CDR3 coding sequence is TGTGCCAGCAGCCACTCACATATATCTGATAGCAATCAGCCCCAGCATTTT.

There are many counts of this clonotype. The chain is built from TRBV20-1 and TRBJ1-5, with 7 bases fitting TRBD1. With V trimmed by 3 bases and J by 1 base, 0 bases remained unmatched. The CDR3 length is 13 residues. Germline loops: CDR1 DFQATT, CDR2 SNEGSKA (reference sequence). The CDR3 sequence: CSARTGSNQPQHF. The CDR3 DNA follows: TGCAGTGCTAGGACAGGGAGCAATCAGCCCCAGCATTTT.

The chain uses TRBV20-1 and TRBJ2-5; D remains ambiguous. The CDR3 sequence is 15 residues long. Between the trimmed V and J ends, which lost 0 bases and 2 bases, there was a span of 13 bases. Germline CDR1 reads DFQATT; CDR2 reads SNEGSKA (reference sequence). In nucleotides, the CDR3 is TGCAGTGCTAGAGATCGATTAACCGGACAAGAGACCCAGTACTTC. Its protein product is CSARDRLTGQETQYF.

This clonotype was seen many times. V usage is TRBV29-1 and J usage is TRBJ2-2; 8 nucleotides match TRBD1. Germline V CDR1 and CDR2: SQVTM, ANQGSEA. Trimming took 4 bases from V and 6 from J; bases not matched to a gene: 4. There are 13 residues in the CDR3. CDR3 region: CSVVQQGAGELFF. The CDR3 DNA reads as TGCAGCGTTGTACAACAGGGGGCCGGGGAGCTGTTTTTT.

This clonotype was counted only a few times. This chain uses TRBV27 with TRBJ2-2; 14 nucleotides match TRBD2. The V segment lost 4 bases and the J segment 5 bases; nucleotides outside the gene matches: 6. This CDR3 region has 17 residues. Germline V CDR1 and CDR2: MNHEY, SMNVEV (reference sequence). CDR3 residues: CASSSRTSGRRTGELFF. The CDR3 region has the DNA TGTGCCAGCAGTTCCCGGACTAGCGGGAGGCGAACCGGGGAGCTGTTTTTT.

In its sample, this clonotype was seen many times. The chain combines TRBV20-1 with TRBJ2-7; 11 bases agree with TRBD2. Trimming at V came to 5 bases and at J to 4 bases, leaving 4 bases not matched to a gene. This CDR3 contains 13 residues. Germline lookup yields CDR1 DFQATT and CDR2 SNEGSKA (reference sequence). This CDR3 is CSAPSGRSYEQYF. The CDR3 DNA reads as TGCAGTGCTCCTAGCGGGAGGTCTTACGAGCAGTACTTC.